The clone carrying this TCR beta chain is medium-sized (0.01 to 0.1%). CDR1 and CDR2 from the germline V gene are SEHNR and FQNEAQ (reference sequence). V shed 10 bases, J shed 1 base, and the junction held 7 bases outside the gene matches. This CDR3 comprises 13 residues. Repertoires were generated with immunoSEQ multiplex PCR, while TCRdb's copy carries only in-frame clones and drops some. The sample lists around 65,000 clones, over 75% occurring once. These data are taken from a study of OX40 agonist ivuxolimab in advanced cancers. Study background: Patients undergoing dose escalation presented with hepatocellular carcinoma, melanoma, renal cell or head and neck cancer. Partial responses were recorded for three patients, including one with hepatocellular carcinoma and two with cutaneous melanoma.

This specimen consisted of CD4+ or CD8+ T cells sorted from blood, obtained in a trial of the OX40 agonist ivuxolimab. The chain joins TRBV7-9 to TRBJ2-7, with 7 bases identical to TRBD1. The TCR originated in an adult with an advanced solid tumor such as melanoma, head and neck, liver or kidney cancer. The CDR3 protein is CATTGTASYEQYF. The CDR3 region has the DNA TGTGCCACCACGGGGACAGCATCCTACGAGCAGTACTTC.